The T cell receptor (beta chain) under discussion was sequenced for a study of CD8 T cells in ankylosing spondylitis. Study-wide results and caveats: Roughly 8 highly homologous variants made up a TCR beta motif, and this motif appeared characteristic of ankylosing spondylitis blood. The clones that were linked to disease were reported to be significantly enriched in matched synovial fluid samples from ankylosing spondylitis patients.

Quantitative 5'-RACE with molecular barcodes generated TCR beta libraries. TCRdb analysed the 5' RACE reads with MiXCR anew, one entry per CDR3 protein. Counted here are some 130,000 distinct CDR3 sequences, 15% to 20% occurring once; the ten biggest clones make up 33%. This clonotype was detected ten times or more. The antigen is unknown. The CDR3 has 13 amino acids. V was trimmed by 2 bases and J by 0 bases, leaving 4 bases between them. The source of this sequence is a male donor with ankylosing spondylitis. Sequenced material: blood, either unsorted or a sorted T cell fraction (not recorded which). The chain joins TRBV12-3 or TRBV12-4 to TRBJ1-2; no definite D call. CDR3 coding DNA: TGTGCCAGCAGTTTACAACCTAACTATGGCTACACCTTC. Residues: CASSLQPNYGYTF.